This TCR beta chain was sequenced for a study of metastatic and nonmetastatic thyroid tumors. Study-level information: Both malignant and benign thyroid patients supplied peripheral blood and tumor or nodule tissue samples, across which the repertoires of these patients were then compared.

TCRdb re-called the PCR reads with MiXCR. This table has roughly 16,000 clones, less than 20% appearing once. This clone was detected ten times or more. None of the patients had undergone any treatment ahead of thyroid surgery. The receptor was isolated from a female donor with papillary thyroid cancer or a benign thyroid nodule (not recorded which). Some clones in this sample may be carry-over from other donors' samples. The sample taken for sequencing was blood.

CDR3 sequence: CASSRGGPADTQYF. The CDR3, as DNA: TGCGCCAGCAGCCGCGGGGGGCCAGCAGATACGCAGTATTTT. The chain carries TRBV10-1 and TRBJ2-3; TRBD2 agrees at 8 bases. Germline CDR1 WNHNN, CDR2 SYGVQD (reference sequence). The CDR3 is made up of 14 amino acids. V dropped 6 bases and J dropped 4; count of bases not matched to a gene: 6.